Following are 10 T cell receptor beta chains from one sample sequenced in a study of T-cell memory formation after mild COVID-19. One entry per CDR3 protein results from TCRdb running MiXCR on the 5' RACE reads. The table includes fewer than 15,000 distinct CDR3 sequences, about a fifth detected once. Source material: PBMCs or a T cell subset sorted from them (not recorded which). All receptors derive from a man between 18 and 29 years old who had mild COVID-19 (a few samples of this study predate the infection). Cell type and time point are not known.

CDR3 residues: CASAGSMGATEAFF. As DNA, the CDR3 is TGTGCCAGCGCCGGCTCAATGGGGGCAACGGAAGCTTTCTTT. V usage is TRBV18 and J usage is TRBJ1-1; D perhaps matches TRBD1 (6 bases). The CDR3 spans 14 residues. V lost 8 bases to trimming and J lost 8 bases, with 21 bases between them. Germline V gene sequence: CDR1 KGHSH, CDR2 LQKENI. Combining the CDR3 with reference TRBV18 and TRBJ1-1 gives the whole variable domain NAGVMQNPRHLVRRRGQEARLRCSPMKGHSHVYWYRQLPEEGLKFMVYLQKENIIDESGMPKERFSAEFPKEGPSILRIQQVVRGDSAAYFCASAGSMGATEAFFGQGTRLTVV.

This clonotype appeared many times. The chain has TRBV5-1 and TRBJ2-6; no reliable D call. CDR3 length: 16 residues. Trimming removed 4 bases from V and 0 bases from J, with 11 bases in between. CDR1 SGHRS and CDR2 YFSETQ come from the germline V gene. CDR3 DNA sequence: TGCGCCAGCAGCCCTGAAGGCAGCTCTGGGGCCAACGTCCTGACTTTC. Translation: CASSPEGSSGANVLTF.

This chain connects TRBV7-7 to TRBJ2-7; possibly TRBD1 for D (6 bases). Germline V gene data show CDR1 as SSHAT and CDR2 as FNYEAQ (reference sequence). This CDR3 spans 13 amino acids. V lost 2 bases and J 6 bases, leaving 11 bases between the germline ends. CDR3 in DNA: TGTGCCAGCAGCTTATCACAGGGACGCGAGCAGTACTTC. Amino acids: CASSLSQGREQYF.

This clonotype has more than one count but fewer than ten. V and J are TRBV12-3 or TRBV12-4 and TRBJ2-7; TRBD1 might be the D (6 bases). Trimming took 6 bases from V and 0 from J, leaving 12 bases between them. The CDR3 covers 14 residues. CDR3 DNA sequence: TGTGCCAGCAGCCCGGGACACCACTCCTACGAGCAGTACTTC. Amino acids: CASSPGHHSYEQYF.

There are many counts of this clonotype. The chain combines TRBV4-1 with TRBJ1-2; D might be TRBD1 (5 bases). Germline V gives CDR1 MGHRA, CDR2 YSYEKL. Trimming took off 0 bases at V and 5 bases at J, with 7 bases between the two ends. The CDR3 runs 13 residues. CDR3 sequence reads: CASSQETAYGYTF. In DNA form, the CDR3 reads TGCGCCAGCAGCCAAGAGACAGCGTATGGCTACACCTTC.

The sample holds many counts of this clonotype. The rearrangement links TRBV15 to TRBJ1-5; D ambiguous. The ends were cut back, 5 bases at V and 6 bases at J, with 8 bases in the middle. Germline loops: CDR1 LNHNV, CDR2 YYDKDF (reference sequence). The CDR3 is 12 amino acids. Here the CDR3 reads CATSSEGQPQHF. The DNA for the CDR3 is TGTGCCACCAGCTCGGAAGGTCAGCCCCAGCATTTT.

This clonotype was seen many times. The V and J genes are TRBV28 and TRBJ2-2; TRBD1 is a possible D gene (6 bases). Germline CDR1 reads MDHEN; CDR2 reads SYDVKM. The CDR3 sequence is 16 residues long. Trimming cost V 7 bases and J 1 base, with 16 bases left between them. CDR3 in amino acids: CASKTLLTGNTGELFF. CDR3 coding DNA: TGTGCCAGCAAAACCCTACTGACAGGGAACACCGGGGAGCTGTTTTTT. The full variable domain, completed using reference TRBV28 and TRBJ2-2, is DVKVTQSSRYLVKRTGEKVFLECVQDMDHENMFWYRQDPGLGLRLIYFSYDVKMKEKGDIPEGYSVSREKKERFSLILESASTNQTSMYLCASKTLLTGNTGELFFGEGSRLTVL.

This clonotype was picked up many times. J is TRBJ2-5 and V is TRBV7-2; TRBD2 agrees at 11 bases. Per germline, CDR1 SGHTA and CDR2 FQGNSA. V was pared by 2 bases and J by 5 bases, with 4 bases of the junction left unmatched. CDR3 length: 15 residues. The chain's CDR3 is CASSLTSGGGETQYF. Here the CDR3 DNA reads TGTGCCAGCAGCTTAACTAGCGGGGGAGGTGAGACCCAGTACTTC.

This clonotype was seen at least ten times. This rearrangement joins TRBV12-3 or TRBV12-4 to TRBJ1-4; D is unclear. Trimming shortened V by 6 bases and J by 0 bases, and 11 bases separated the two germline ends. The length of the CDR3 is 15 residues. As DNA, the CDR3 is TGTGCCAGCAGGGGCTCGGGCCCAACTAATGAAAAACTGTTTTTT. Its protein is CASRGSGPTNEKLFF.

This clonotype has ten or more counts. This sequence joins TRBV27 and TRBJ2-7; D is possibly TRBD2 (6 bases). The germline V gene has CDR1 MNHEY and CDR2 SMNVEV (reference sequence). V was clipped by 6 bases and J by 2 bases, with 11 bases between them. This CDR3 is 13 amino acids long. The CDR3 DNA follows: TGTGCCAGCAGGGGGACTTCCGCCTACGAGCAGTACTTC. Encoded protein: CASRGTSAYEQYF.